One and the same sample provided the 24 T cell receptor beta chains below, sequenced in a study of blood T cells in healthy people across ages. A J-beta primer mix and a sample-barcoded 5' primer were used in a second PCR of about 7 to 12 cycles. A single record per CDR3 protein comes from TCRdb applying MiXCR to the 5' RACE reads. The data hold about 800,000 distinct CDR3 sequences, with roughly 46% observed a single time. Material: blood. These receptors were obtained from a man aged 80 or over in good health.

V gene TRBV7-9 combines with J gene TRBJ2-3; a weak D match, TRBD2 (6 bases). There are 15 residues in the CDR3. The germline V and J ends were trimmed by 5 bases and 1 base, with 13 bases remaining between them. Germline CDR1 reads SEHNR; CDR2 reads FQNEAQ (reference sequence). CDR3 DNA: TGTGCCAGCAGCGTCGGGACTCCTGGCACAGATACGCAGTATTTT. Translation gives CASSVGTPGTDTQYF.

The genes are TRBV12-3 or TRBV12-4 and TRBJ2-1, with a tentative D call TRBD1 (6 bases). The DNA end favors TRBJ2-7, so the J call may be wrong. The length of the CDR3 is 14 residues. The CDR3 region has the DNA TGTGCCAGCAGCCTGGGACACCGGTGGGACGAGCAGTACTTC. It specifies CASSLGHRWDEQYF.

The chain joins TRBV3-1 to TRBJ1-6; D not resolved. The CDR3 covers 17 residues. The ends were cut back, 3 bases at V and 6 bases at J, with 18 bases in the middle. The germline gives CDR1 LGHDT, CDR2 YNNKEL (reference sequence). The CDR3, as DNA: TGTGCCAGCAGCCATGATCCCGAGCTAGTGGTTAATTCACCCCTCCACTTT. Translating it yields CASSHDPELVVNSPLHF.

The DNA for the CDR3 is TGTGCCAGCAGCTTTGGGGTGATGAGGAATGAGCAGTTCTTC. Translated: CASSFGVMRNEQFF. The chain is built from TRBV7-2 and TRBJ2-1; unclear D gene. The germline gives CDR1 SGHTA, CDR2 FQGNSA. Trimming removed 3 bases at V and 7 bases at J, with 13 bases between. CDR3 length: 14 residues.

As for this clonotype: The missing conserved phenylalanine or tryptophan at the end of this CDR3 makes a read error likely. The chain uses TRBV25-1 and TRBJ2-3; 10 bases are shared with TRBD2. This CDR3 contains 19 residues. Germline trimming cut 3 bases from V and 0 bases from J; bases unmatched to any gene: 12. The germline gives CDR1 MGHDK, CDR2 SYGVNS. CDR3 region: CASSDPSGGARGSTDTQYL. The DNA of the CDR3 is TGTGCCAGCAGTGACCCAAGCGGGGGGGCCCGAGGGAGCACAGATACGCAGTATTTG.

In its sample, this clonotype was seen a few times. The V and J genes are TRBV6-2 or TRBV6-3 and TRBJ2-3; the D gene is possibly TRBD2 (6 bases). CDR1 is MNHEY and CDR2 is SVGEGT in the germline V gene. V was cut by 8 bases and J by 5 bases, with 11 bases left in between. CDR3 length equals 12 residues. CDR3 nucleotides: TGTGCCAGCGGGGGGAACGGAGATACGCAGTATTTT. This sequence encodes CASGGNGDTQYF.

The chain combines TRBV11-1 with TRBJ2-7; TRBD2 aligns across 13 bases. This CDR3 is 14 amino acids long. In germline, CDR1 is SGHAT, CDR2 FQDESV (reference sequence). V lost 5 bases, J lost 6 bases, and 4 bases stayed unmatched. The CDR3 DNA is TGTGCCAGCAGCCTGGGACTAGCGGGGATCGAGCAGTACTTC. Its protein is CASSLGLAGIEQYF.

This clonotype came up a few times. The V and J genes are TRBV24-1 and TRBJ2-1; 9 bases agree with TRBD2. This CDR3 spans 14 amino acids. The V gene's germline CDR1 is KGHDR and CDR2 SFDVKD. The V gene end was trimmed by 3 bases and the J gene end by 5 bases; junction bases not matched to a gene: 1. The CDR3 sequence is CATSDLAGNNEQFF. The CDR3 bases are TGTGCCACCAGTGATCTAGCGGGAAACAATGAGCAGTTCTTC.

The V gene is TRBV3-1, the J gene TRBJ2-7; 7 bases are a match to TRBD1. The CDR3 has 14 residues. Unmatched junction bases numbered 10, after V lost 4 bases and J lost 7 bases. Per the germline V gene, CDR1 is LGHDT and CDR2 is YNNKEL (reference sequence). CDR3 residues: CASSPHPTGIEQYF. CDR3 DNA sequence: TGTGCCAGCAGCCCCCACCCGACAGGGATAGAGCAGTACTTC.

The chain couples TRBV7-2 to TRBJ2-1, with 9 positions matching TRBD2. Germline loops: CDR1 SGHTA, CDR2 FQGNSA. The CDR3 runs to 16 residues. With V trimmed by 3 bases and J by 3 bases, 6 bases remained unmatched. The CDR3 sequence: CASSLTSGNVYNEQFF. The CDR3 DNA follows: TGTGCCAGCAGCTTGACTAGCGGTAACGTCTACAATGAGCAGTTCTTC.

This clonotype was seen at least ten times. This sequence joins TRBV6-2 or TRBV6-3 and TRBJ2-3; TRBD2 agrees at 11 bases. This CDR3 region has 17 residues. Germline CDR1 reads MNHEY; CDR2 reads SVGEGT. With V trimmed by 8 bases and J by 0 bases, 10 bases remained unmatched. The CDR3 spells CASQRSTSGSSTDTQYF. The CDR3 coding sequence is TGTGCCAGCCAACGCAGCACTAGCGGGAGTAGCACAGATACGCAGTATTTT.

This sequence joins TRBV28 and TRBJ2-1; the match to TRBD2 covers 7 bases. Germline trimming cut 5 bases from V and 5 bases from J; bases unmatched to any gene: 9. Germline V gene data show CDR1 as MDHEN and CDR2 as SYDVKM. This CDR3 comprises 15 residues. CDR3 loop: CASSRRREFDNEQFF. The CDR3 DNA reads as TGTGCCAGCAGTCGTCGGCGGGAGTTTGACAATGAGCAGTTCTTC. Complete variable domain (other parts from reference TRBV28 and TRBJ2-1): DVKVTQSSRYLVKRTGEKVFLECVQDMDHENMFWYRQDPGLGLRLIYFSYDVKMKEKGDIPEGYSVSREKKERFSLILESASTNQTSMYLCASSRRREFDNEQFFGPGTRLTVL.

This chain uses TRBV28 with TRBJ2-7; D not resolved. The CDR3 covers 13 residues. V lost 5 bases and J 2 bases, leaving 10 bases between the germline ends. The V gene's germline CDR1 is MDHEN and CDR2 SYDVKM. The CDR3: CASSVDRTYEQYF. CDR3 nucleotides: TGTGCCAGCAGTGTAGACCGAACCTACGAGCAGTACTTC.

Only a few counts were recorded for this clonotype. The rearrangement uses TRBV7-2 and TRBJ2-5, with TRBD2 matching over 14 bases. CDR3 length: 16 amino acids. The germline gives CDR1 SGHTA, CDR2 FQGNSA. J lost 5 bases, V lost 6 bases, and 8 bases had no gene match. The CDR3: CASRLGLAGVVETQYF. The CDR3 DNA sequence: TGTGCCAGCAGGTTGGGACTAGCGGGAGTAGTGGAGACCCAGTACTTC.

This clonotype has just a few counts. J is TRBJ2-2 and V is TRBV5-1, with TRBD1 matching over 7 bases. The CDR3 has 15 residues. V trimming: 2 bases; J trimming: 2 bases; junction bases outside the gene matches: 3. Germline V gene data show CDR1 as SGHRS and CDR2 as YFSETQ. The CDR3 loop is CASSFRQGNTGELFF. CDR3 DNA: TGCGCCAGCAGCTTTAGACAGGGCAACACCGGGGAGCTGTTTTTT.

This clonotype occurred a few times. The genes are TRBV3-1 and TRBJ2-7, with 14 bases matching TRBD2. Trimming at V came to 7 bases and at J to 6 bases, leaving 8 bases not matched to a gene. The CDR3 contains 15 residues. Per germline, CDR1 LGHDT and CDR2 YNNKEL (reference sequence). This CDR3 is CASNLGLAGAGEQYF. In nucleotides, the CDR3 is TGTGCCAGCAACCTGGGACTAGCGGGAGCGGGCGAGCAGTACTTC.

This clonotype was seen just once. The chain uses TRBV10-3 and TRBJ2-2; maybe TRBD1 (7 bases). The CDR3 runs 16 residues. The germline gives CDR1 ENHRY, CDR2 SYGVKD. V lost 8 bases and J lost 2, with 18 bases in between. The CDR3 loop reads CAIQRGGTVNTGELFF. CDR3 DNA: TGTGCCATCCAACGAGGCGGGACAGTTAACACCGGGGAGCTGTTTTTT.

This clonotype was recorded a few times. This chain joins TRBV5-6 and TRBJ2-3; 13 positions agree with TRBD2. The CDR3 extends over 19 amino acids. Germline values: CDR1 SGHDT, CDR2 YYEEEE. V shed 4 bases, J shed 2 bases, and the junction held 13 bases outside the gene matches. DNA for the CDR3: TGTGCCAGCAGCGGGGGACTAGCGGGACCCCTTCTGATCACAGATACGCAGTATTTT. It yields the protein CASSGGLAGPLLITDTQYF.

This clonotype was counted a few times. The chain uses TRBV7-2 and TRBJ2-6; D may be TRBD1 (6 bases). Between the trimmed V and J ends, which lost 5 bases and 2 bases, there was a span of 13 bases. CDR1 SGHTA and CDR2 FQGNSA come from the germline V gene. This CDR3 comprises 16 residues. The CDR3 sequence: CASSLSRGAGANVLTF. The CDR3 region has the DNA TGTGCCAGCAGCCTCAGCAGGGGAGCTGGGGCCAACGTCCTGACTTTC.

This clonotype was seen only a few times. The rearrangement uses TRBV2 and TRBJ1-2, with D possibly TRBD1 on 6 matching bases. V lost 6 bases to trimming and J lost 4 bases, with 9 bases between them. Germline V CDR1 and CDR2: SNHLY, FYNNEI. The CDR3 has 12 amino acids. Here the CDR3 reads CASRRTAYGYTF. In DNA form, the CDR3 reads TGTGCCAGCAGAAGGACAGCCTATGGCTACACCTTC.

This rearrangement joins TRBV10-3 to TRBJ1-6; 10 nucleotides align to TRBD1. The germline CDR1 and CDR2 sequences are ENHRY and SYGVKD. With 6 bases clipped from V and 10 bases from J, the junction kept 18 bases outside the gene matches. The CDR3 has 18 amino acids. The CDR3 nucleotides are TGTGCCATCAGCAAAGACAGGGGGCTTTGGGATATACGGTCACCCCTCCACTTT. Translating gives CAISKDRGLWDIRSPLHF.

This clonotype came up a few times. The chain is built from TRBV20-1 and TRBJ2-3; the match to TRBD2 covers 8 bases. Germline V gene data show CDR1 as DFQATT and CDR2 as SNEGSKA (reference sequence). The CDR3 is 15 residues long. V shed 0 bases, J shed 6 bases, and the junction held 8 bases outside the gene matches. CDR3 bases: TGCAGTGCTAGAGATCCCCTAGCGGGCCTGGATACGCAGTATTTT. This translates into CSARDPLAGLDTQYF.

V is TRBV9 and J is TRBJ2-1, with D unclear. CDR3 size: 14 residues. The V end lost 0 bases, the J end lost 15 bases, and 19 bases lay between the germline ends. CDR1 SGDLS and CDR2 YYNGEE come from the germline V gene. This chain's CDR3 is CASSVGVLDENLFF. The CDR3 nucleotides are TGTGCCAGCAGCGTAGGGGTCCTGGATGAGAATCTGTTCTTC.

The sample holds many counts of this clonotype. V is TRBV6-4 and J is TRBJ2-1, with TRBD2 matching 7 bases. Germline values: CDR1 MRHNA, CDR2 SNTAGT. The CDR3 runs to 14 residues. V was clipped by 7 bases and J by 6 bases; unmatched bases: 9. The CDR3 region has the DNA TGTGCCAGCAAAAGCAGCGGGGAAGGCAATGAGCAGTTCTTC. Translated: CASKSSGEGNEQFF.